Sequencing of this T cell receptor (beta chain) was carried out in a study of identical twins. Study-wide results and caveats: Conclusions were drawn cross-sectionally by statistical analysis, without following the same donors.

This CDR3 has 15 residues. CDR1 and CDR2 from the germline V gene are SGHVS and FNYEAQ. J gave up 4 bases and V 5 bases, and 10 bases lay outside the gene matches. Using its own MiXCR run on the 5' RACE reads, TCRdb lists one record per CDR3 protein. Of around 250,000 distinct CDR3 sequences listed, 10% to 15% are singletons. This clonotype was detected a few times. Its antigen remains unknown. The sample was also linked to a second study, of yellow fever vaccine responses in identical twins.

The sequenced sample consisted of memory (CD45RO+) T cells sorted from blood. This sequence joins TRBV7-6 and TRBJ2-5; 7 bases agree with TRBD2. The sequence was obtained from a woman between 18 and 30 years old in good health. CDR3 nucleotide sequence: TGTGCCAGCAGCCCGAACCTGGGGGGGATAGAGACCCAGTACTTC. Amino acids: CASSPNLGGIETQYF.